These T cell receptor beta chains were read from a single sample in a study of shared clonotypes between healthy human individuals. The data were produced by immunoSEQ multiplex PCR, yet TCRdb's version contains in-frame clones alone and is incomplete. Of roughly 95,000 clones in the sample, less than 50% were seen once. The sample was PBMCs. The receptor set was obtained from a woman in her forties in good health. Some clones in this sample may be carry-over from other donors' samples. The CDR3 runs from the conserved cysteine through the conserved F or W. Each record gives: V gene, J gene, D gene, clone size, CDR3 DNA, CDR3 protein. A D gene is named only where the DNA matches it firmly. Not all rows give a size; the values are once, few, many and, for expanded clones, a class.

V gene: TRBV10-3
J gene: TRBJ2-7
D gene: -
clone size: -
CDR3 DNA: TGTGCCATCAGTGAGTCTCCGAGTGGGGGTTCCTACGAGCAGTACTTC
CDR3 protein: CAISESPSGGSYEQYF

V gene: TRBV12-5
J gene: TRBJ2-7
D gene: -
clone size: -
CDR3 DNA: TGTGCTACTTGGAGGGGGGCCCGCTTC
CDR3 protein: CATWRGARF

V gene: TRBV30
J gene: TRBJ2-5
D gene: -
clone size: many
CDR3 DNA: TGTGCCTGGAGTGTACTAGGGGCTGCCACCCAGTACTTC
CDR3 protein: CAWSVLGAATQYF

V gene: TRBV30
J gene: TRBJ1-4
D gene: -
clone size: many
CDR3 DNA: TGTGCCTGGAGTGCCGCGGGTTACGAAAAACTGTTTTTT
CDR3 protein: CAWSAAGYEKLFF

V gene: TRBV30
J gene: TRBJ1-2
D gene: -
clone size: -
CDR3 DNA: TGTGCCTGGAGTGTACACAGTTATGGCTACACCTTC
CDR3 protein: CAWSVHSYGYTF

V gene: TRBV10-3
J gene: TRBJ2-1
D gene: -
clone size: few
CDR3 DNA: TGTGCCATCAGTGAGGTCAATGAGCAGTTCTTC
CDR3 protein: CAISEVNEQFF

V gene: TRBV4-1
J gene: TRBJ2-2
D gene: -
clone size: many
CDR3 DNA: TGCGCCAGCAGCCAAGAAAGTCCGCAGGCCATGAACACCGGGGAGCTGTTTTTT
CDR3 protein: CASSQESPQAMNTGELFF

V gene: TRBV9
J gene: TRBJ2-1
D gene: TRBD2
clone size: -
CDR3 DNA: TGTGCCAGCAGCGTCACTAGCGGGAGGGGGAATGAGCAGTTCTTC
CDR3 protein: CASSVTSGRGNEQFF

V gene: TRBV10-3
J gene: TRBJ2-2
D gene: -
clone size: -
CDR3 DNA: TGTGCCACTCGGCGGCAGGAGGACACCGGGGAGCTGTTTTTT
CDR3 protein: CATRRQEDTGELFF

V gene: TRBV7-2
J gene: TRBJ1-4
D gene: -
clone size: -
CDR3 DNA: TGTGCCAGCAGCTCTCGGGACCCTGCAACTAATGAAAAACTGTTTTTT
CDR3 protein: CASSSRDPATNEKLFF

V gene: TRBV7-2
J gene: TRBJ1-2
D gene: TRBD1
clone size: many
CDR3 DNA: TGTGCCAGCAGCCCCGAGACAGGGCTTGGCTACACCTTC
CDR3 protein: CASSPETGLGYTF

V gene: TRBV7-8
J gene: TRBJ1-5
D gene: TRBD1
clone size: many
CDR3 DNA: TGTGCCAGCAGCTCCCGGGACAGGGGAGGATATAGCAATCAGCCCCAGCATTTT
CDR3 protein: CASSSRDRGGYSNQPQHF

V gene: TRBV6-6
J gene: TRBJ2-5
D gene: TRBD2
clone size: few
CDR3 DNA: TGTGCCAGCAGCCGGGAGGGGGTGGAGACCCAGTACTTC
CDR3 protein: CASSREGVETQYF

V gene: TRBV4-1
J gene: TRBJ2-1
D gene: -
clone size: -
CDR3 DNA: TGCGCCAGCAGCCAAGATAGTCAGGGAGGAAATGAGCAGTTCTTC
CDR3 protein: CASSQDSQGGNEQFF

V gene: TRBV30
J gene: TRBJ1-1
D gene: -
clone size: many
CDR3 DNA: TGTGCCTGGACGGGATACAGAACAACTGAAGCTTTCTTT
CDR3 protein: CAWTGYRTTEAFF

V gene: TRBV10-3
J gene: TRBJ2-4
D gene: TRBD1
clone size: many
CDR3 DNA: TGTGCCATCAGTGAGGGACAGGGGGCCAAAAACATTCAGTACTTC
CDR3 protein: CAISEGQGAKNIQYF

V gene: TRBV4-2
J gene: TRBJ1-5
D gene: TRBD1
clone size: few
CDR3 DNA: TGTGCCAGCAGCCAACCAGGGACAGCCTGGCCCCAGCATTTT
CDR3 protein: CASSQPGTAWPQHF

V gene: TRBV29-1
J gene: TRBJ1-1
D gene: TRBD1
clone size: -
CDR3 DNA: TGCAGCGTGAGTTACAGGGGAATGGGGACTGAAGCTTTCTTT
CDR3 protein: CSVSYRGMGTEAFF

V gene: TRBV7-9
J gene: TRBJ2-7
D gene: -
clone size: -
CDR3 DNA: TGTGCCAGCAGCTTCCCCGCGACTTACGAGCAGTACTTC
CDR3 protein: CASSFPATYEQYF

V gene: TRBV15
J gene: TRBJ2-6
D gene: -
clone size: -
CDR3 DNA: TGTGCCACCAGCCAAGGGAGAACCAACGTCCTGACTTTC
CDR3 protein: CATSQGRTNVLTF

V gene: TRBV4-1
J gene: TRBJ2-7
D gene: -
clone size: -
CDR3 DNA: TGCGCCAGCAGCCAGCCGCTTAGGGGACGGAGGCGTGTCTACGAGCAGTACTTC
CDR3 protein: CASSQPLRGRRRVYEQYF

V gene: TRBV25-1
J gene: TRBJ1-2
D gene: -
clone size: -
CDR3 DNA: TGTGCCAGCAGGGCCCGGGGGTATGGCTACACCTTC
CDR3 protein: CASRARGYGYTF

V gene: TRBV19
J gene: TRBJ1-1
D gene: TRBD1
clone size: many
CDR3 DNA: TGTGCCAGTAGCGACAGGGGCAACACTGAAGCTTTCTTT
CDR3 protein: CASSDRGNTEAFF

V gene: TRBV19
J gene: TRBJ2-7
D gene: -
clone size: -
CDR3 DNA: TGTGCCAGTAGTATAGGATCAGGGAACTACGAGCAGTACTTC
CDR3 protein: CASSIGSGNYEQYF

V gene: TRBV7-3
J gene: TRBJ2-1
D gene: TRBD2
clone size: few
CDR3 DNA: TGTGCCAGCAGCGCAGCGGGAGGGCTCAATGAGCAGTTCTTC
CDR3 protein: CASSAAGGLNEQFF

V gene: TRBV28
J gene: TRBJ1-5
D gene: TRBD1
clone size: -
CDR3 DNA: TGTGCCAGCAGCCGGGTCGACAGGGACAATCAGCCCCAGCATTTT
CDR3 protein: CASSRVDRDNQPQHF

V gene: TRBV5-1
J gene: TRBJ1-4
D gene: -
clone size: many
CDR3 DNA: TGCGCCAGCAGCGGGGACTACTACTCACCTAATGAAAAACTGTTTTTT
CDR3 protein: CASSGDYYSPNEKLFF

V gene: TRBV28
J gene: TRBJ2-7
D gene: -
clone size: -
CDR3 DNA: TGTGCCAGCGCGGCGGTTTACGAGCAGTACTTC
CDR3 protein: CASAAVYEQYF

V gene: TRBV28
J gene: TRBJ1-2
D gene: TRBD1
clone size: many
CDR3 DNA: TGTGCCAGCAGTTTAGTATTAAGGACAGGGCCCTATGGCTACACCTTC
CDR3 protein: CASSLVLRTGPYGYTF

V gene: TRBV11-2
J gene: TRBJ1-1
D gene: -
clone size: -
CDR3 DNA: TGTGCCAGCAGCTTAGGAAACGGCTGGGGGGCTGAAGCTTTCTTT
CDR3 protein: CASSLGNGWGAEAFF

V gene: TRBV19
J gene: TRBJ2-6
D gene: -
clone size: many
CDR3 DNA: TGTGCCAGTAGTATGCGCAGGGAGGCTGGGGCCAACGTCCTGACTTTC
CDR3 protein: CASSMRREAGANVLTF

V gene: TRBV29-1
J gene: TRBJ1-1
D gene: -
clone size: -
CDR3 DNA: TGCAGCGTTGAAGGGTCCCCGAACACTGAAGCTTTCTTT
CDR3 protein: CSVEGSPNTEAFF

V gene: TRBV11-2
J gene: TRBJ2-7
D gene: -
clone size: many
CDR3 DNA: TGTGCCAGCAGCCCAACCCTAGGGGGGCCAAACCAGTACTTC
CDR3 protein: CASSPTLGGPNQYF

V gene: TRBV5-1
J gene: TRBJ1-2
D gene: TRBD1
clone size: -
CDR3 DNA: TGCGCCAGCAGCGACGTACAGGGGTATGGCTACACCTTC
CDR3 protein: CASSDVQGYGYTF

V gene: TRBV28
J gene: TRBJ1-2
D gene: -
clone size: -
CDR3 DNA: TGTGCCAGCAGTTTGGGCGGGGGGGACTATGGCTACACCTTC
CDR3 protein: CASSLGGGDYGYTF

V gene: TRBV28
J gene: TRBJ2-2
D gene: -
clone size: few
CDR3 DNA: TGTGCCAGCAGTTCCAGGGTATCGAACACCGGGGAGCTGTTTTTT
CDR3 protein: CASSSRVSNTGELFF

V gene: TRBV4-3
J gene: TRBJ2-1
D gene: TRBD2
clone size: many
CDR3 DNA: TGCGCCAGCAGCCAAAACGGCGGGAGGGGAAATGAGCAGTTCTTC
CDR3 protein: CASSQNGGRGNEQFF

V gene: TRBV5-1
J gene: TRBJ2-5
D gene: -
clone size: few
CDR3 DNA: TGCGCCAGCAGCTTGGTGGCCGAGACCCAGTACTTC
CDR3 protein: CASSLVAETQYF

V gene: TRBV18
J gene: TRBJ2-1
D gene: -
clone size: -
CDR3 DNA: TGTGCCAGCTCACCGGCCGGGCACAATGAGCAGTTCTTC
CDR3 protein: CASSPAGHNEQFF

V gene: TRBV28
J gene: TRBJ2-7
D gene: -
clone size: -
CDR3 DNA: TGTGCCAGCAGTTTTGCGGGACCCCTCTGGGTCGAGCAGTACTTC
CDR3 protein: CASSFAGPLWVEQYF

V gene: TRBV5-1
J gene: TRBJ2-5
D gene: -
clone size: few
CDR3 DNA: TGCGCCAGCAGCTTTGGGGCGGGGAGAAGGGAGACCCAGTACTTC
CDR3 protein: CASSFGAGRRETQYF

V gene: TRBV18
J gene: TRBJ1-2
D gene: -
clone size: medium-sized
CDR3 DNA: TGTGCCAGCTCACCACTGTCAGACGCTAACTATGGCTACACCTTC
CDR3 protein: CASSPLSDANYGYTF

V gene: TRBV10-1
J gene: TRBJ1-3
D gene: -
clone size: few
CDR3 DNA: TGCGCCAGCAGTGAGGACTCTGGAAACACCATATATTTT
CDR3 protein: CASSEDSGNTIYF

V gene: TRBV7-3
J gene: TRBJ2-7
D gene: -
clone size: -
CDR3 DNA: TGTGCCAGCAGCTTAGGGCGGGACCACTCCTACGAGCAGTACTTC
CDR3 protein: CASSLGRDHSYEQYF

V gene: TRBV6-6
J gene: TRBJ2-1
D gene: TRBD2
clone size: many
CDR3 DNA: TGTGCCAGCATTCCGGGACTAGCGTTTCTCAATGAGCAGTTCTTC
CDR3 protein: CASIPGLAFLNEQFF

V gene: TRBV10-3
J gene: TRBJ2-7
D gene: TRBD2
clone size: -
CDR3 DNA: TGTGCCATCAGTGAGTCAGCGGGAGGAAACTACGAGCAGTACTTC
CDR3 protein: CAISESAGGNYEQYF

V gene: TRBV25-1
J gene: TRBJ1-6
D gene: -
clone size: -
CDR3 DNA: TGTGCCACCAAAGAGGGATATAATTCACCCCTCCACTTT
CDR3 protein: CATKEGYNSPLHF

V gene: TRBV2
J gene: TRBJ2-1
D gene: -
clone size: many
CDR3 DNA: TGTGCCACGCTCCGGGGAACACCAGGCGGTGAGCAGTTCTTC
CDR3 protein: CATLRGTPGGEQFF

V gene: TRBV27
J gene: TRBJ2-6
D gene: TRBD1
clone size: -
CDR3 DNA: TGTGCCAGCAGTCTAACCGGGACAGTGCTCGGTGGGGCCAACGTCCTGACTTTC
CDR3 protein: CASSLTGTVLGGANVLTF

V gene: TRBV2
J gene: TRBJ2-3
D gene: TRBD1
clone size: few
CDR3 DNA: TGTGCCAGCAGACAGGGGGCAGATACGCAGTATTTT
CDR3 protein: CASRQGADTQYF

V gene: TRBV5-4
J gene: TRBJ1-2
D gene: -
clone size: many
CDR3 DNA: TGTGCCAGCAGCTTGGACACTAACTATGGCTACACCTTC
CDR3 protein: CASSLDTNYGYTF